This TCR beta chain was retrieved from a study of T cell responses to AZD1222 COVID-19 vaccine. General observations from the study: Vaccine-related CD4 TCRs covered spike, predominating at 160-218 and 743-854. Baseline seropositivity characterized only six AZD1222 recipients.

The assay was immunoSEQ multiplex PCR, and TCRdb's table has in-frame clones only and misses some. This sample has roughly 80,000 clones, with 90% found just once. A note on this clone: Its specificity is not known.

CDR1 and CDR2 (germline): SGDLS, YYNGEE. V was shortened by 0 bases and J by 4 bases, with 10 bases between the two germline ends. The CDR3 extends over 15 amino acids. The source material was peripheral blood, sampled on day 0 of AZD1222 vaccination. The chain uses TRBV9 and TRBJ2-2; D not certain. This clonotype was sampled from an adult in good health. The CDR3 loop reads CASSVDDDRTGELFF. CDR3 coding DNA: TGTGCCAGCAGCGTAGATGACGATCGCACCGGGGAGCTGTTTTTT.